The next 27 T cell receptor beta chains were all read from a single sample in a study of cytomegalovirus exposure and HLA in healthy donors. A multiplex PCR was run with 60 Vbeta primers and 13 Jbeta primers. TCRdb's copy holds only in-frame clones and misses some; the assay was immunoSEQ multiplex PCR. Here the sample spans 100,000 to 150,000 clones, over 65% being singletons. Sequencing input: PBMCs. The receptors come from a woman aged 40 to 50 in good health and CMV-seropositive.

This chain joins TRBV7-2 and TRBJ1-2, with TRBD1 identical over 9 bases. V lost 1 base to trimming and J lost 7 bases; unmatched junction nucleotides: 4. CDR3 size: 14 residues. The germline V gene has CDR1 SGHTA and CDR2 FQGNSA. CDR3 in DNA: TGTGCCAGCAGCTTAGACAGGGGGCAGGGTGGCTACACCTTC. Encoded protein: CASSLDRGQGGYTF.

The chain joins TRBV6-6 to TRBJ1-2; no clear D. V was trimmed by 8 bases and J by 5 bases, leaving 12 bases between them. The germline V gene has CDR1 MNHNY and CDR2 SVGAGI (reference sequence). The CDR3 is made up of 12 amino acids. CDR3 amino acids: CASLPSYYGYTF. The CDR3 DNA follows: TGTGCCAGCCTGCCGAGTTATTATGGCTACACCTTC.

The chain recombines TRBV27 with TRBJ2-7, with D hard to call. This CDR3 contains 15 residues. Germline V lookup: CDR1 MNHEY, CDR2 SMNVEV (reference sequence). Trimming took off 3 bases at V and 2 bases at J, with 14 bases between the two ends. The DNA for the CDR3 is TGTGCCAGCAGTTTTGTGTTTGGGCTTACCTACGAGCAGTACTTC. Protein product: CASSFVFGLTYEQYF.

The count of this clone is one. This chain connects TRBV2 to TRBJ1-1; TRBD1 agrees at 7 bases. CDR3 length equals 15 residues. After removal of 5 bases from V and 0 bases from J, the junction contained 6 bases not matched to a gene. Germline CDR1 reads SNHLY; CDR2 reads FYNNEI. The CDR3 DNA reads TGTGCCAGCAGTCAGGGGGACCCTCTGAACACTGAAGCTTTCTTT. Translated: CASSQGDPLNTEAFF.

This clone was seen only a few times. The gene calls are TRBV18 and TRBJ2-1; 8 positions agree with TRBD2. The germline CDR1 and CDR2 sequences are KGHSH and LQKENI. V shed 0 bases, J shed 8 bases, and the junction held 21 bases outside the gene matches. CDR3 length: 20 residues. CDR3 in amino acids: CASSPPKGGGDSGMSDEQFF. The DNA for the CDR3 is TGTGCCAGCTCACCACCGAAGGGAGGGGGAGATAGCGGGATGTCCGATGAGCAGTTCTTC.

This clone was observed a few times. The V gene is TRBV5-1, the J gene TRBJ1-1; 7 bases are shared with TRBD1. V lost 4 bases to trimming and J lost 1 base; unmatched junction nucleotides: 4. Germline CDR1 is SGHRS and CDR2 is YFSETQ. The CDR3 contains 14 residues. The CDR3 region has the DNA TGCGCCAGCAGCCCACGGGACAGGAACACTGAAGCTTTCTTT. It specifies CASSPRDRNTEAFF.

This chain uses TRBV29-1 with TRBJ1-2; D gene unclear. The V and J ends lost 0 bases and 5 bases respectively, with 10 bases between them. Germline V gives CDR1 SQVTM, CDR2 ANQGSEA. This CDR3 contains 13 residues. CDR3 bases: TGCAGCGTTGAAGAGCCGTCCAGATATGGCTACACCTTC. Translated: CSVEEPSRYGYTF.

This clone was picked up a small number of times. The chain links TRBV11-2 to TRBJ1-2; 8 bases match TRBD1. Germline assignment: CDR1 SGHAT and CDR2 FQNNGV. The CDR3 has 15 amino acids. V shed 5 bases and J 7 bases; nucleotides not matched to a gene: 12. CDR3 protein: CASSRGQGTIGGYTF. In nucleotides, the CDR3 is TGTGCCAGCAGCCGAGGACAGGGTACGATAGGTGGCTACACCTTC.

The V gene is TRBV13, the J gene TRBJ1-2; 11 bases map to TRBD1. The CDR3 is made up of 15 amino acids. CDR1 PRHDT and CDR2 FYEKMQ come from the germline V gene (reference sequence). J was trimmed by 2 bases and V by 5 bases; bases with no gene match: 4. The CDR3 protein is CASSRGQGANYGYTF. CDR3 nucleotide sequence: TGTGCCAGCAGCCGCGGACAGGGGGCGAACTATGGCTACACCTTC.

For the CDR3, the DNA is TGTGCCAGCAGTTTAAGGGGTTATTCCTACAATGAGCAGTTCTTC. Translating it yields CASSLRGYSYNEQFF. This chain connects TRBV27 to TRBJ2-1, with D possibly being TRBD1 (5 bases). The length of the CDR3 is 15 residues. Trimming took 2 bases from V and 1 from J, leaving 9 bases between them. Looked up from germline, CDR1 is MNHEY and CDR2 is SMNVEV (reference sequence).

This chain joins TRBV19 and TRBJ2-5; 8 bases are a match to TRBD1. The CDR3 has 14 amino acids. Per germline, CDR1 LNHDA and CDR2 SQIVND (reference sequence). With V trimmed by 5 bases and J by 4 bases, 6 bases remained unmatched. The DNA of the CDR3 is TGTGCCAGTAGTCCCGGTGGACAGGGAGAGACCCAGTACTTC. Encoded protein: CASSPGGQGETQYF.

This chain uses TRBV10-3 with TRBJ2-5; 8 positions agree with TRBD1. CDR1 and CDR2 from the germline V gene are ENHRY and SYGVKD. V lost 2 bases and J lost 4; bases outside the gene matches: 9. This CDR3 is 16 amino acids long. This CDR3 is CAISEILGQGAETQYF. The CDR3 nucleotides read TGTGCCATCAGTGAGATCCTGGGTCAGGGGGCAGAGACCCAGTACTTC.

A note on this clone: The sample has other DNA sequences that encode this CDR3 too. The rearrangement joins TRBV6-1 to TRBJ2-7; D not certain. CDR3 length: 11 amino acids. Germline V gene sequence: CDR1 MNHNS, CDR2 SASEGT. V lost 3 bases to trimming and J lost 3 bases, with 3 bases between them. The CDR3 here is CASSDLYEQYF. DNA of the CDR3: TGTGCCAGCAGTGACCTCTACGAGCAGTACTTC.

This clone was found a few times. The gene calls are TRBV6-5 and TRBJ2-3, with 7 bases that match TRBD2. V was clipped by 3 bases and J by 2 bases; unmatched bases: 5. CDR1 and CDR2 (germline): MNHEY, SVGAGI. This CDR3 is 15 amino acids long. The CDR3 reads CASSYGGGNTDTQYF. CDR3 bases: TGTGCCAGCAGTTATGGCGGGGGTAACACAGATACGCAGTATTTT.

The chain uses TRBV5-4 and TRBJ2-7, with a tentative D call TRBD1 (6 bases). Between the trimmed V and J ends, which lost 5 bases and 2 bases, there was a span of 17 bases. The CDR3 sequence is 15 residues long. Germline-derived CDR1 and CDR2 are SGHNT and YYREEE (reference sequence). CDR3 sequence: CASRAAETGTYEQYF. In DNA, the CDR3 is TGTGCCAGCAGGGCGGCCGAGACAGGAACCTACGAGCAGTACTTC.

This clone turned up a few times. V gene TRBV5-6 combines with J gene TRBJ1-1, with D perhaps TRBD1 (5 bases). The V and J ends lost 5 bases and 4 bases respectively, with 9 bases between them. CDR1 is SGHDT and CDR2 is YYEEEE in the germline V gene. This CDR3 comprises 12 residues. The CDR3 loop reads CASSSGGTEAFF. The CDR3 DNA follows: TGTGCCAGCAGTTCCGGGGGCACTGAAGCTTTCTTT.

The rearrangement links TRBV6-5 to TRBJ2-3; 8 bases map to TRBD2. Germline V gene data show CDR1 as MNHEY and CDR2 as SVGAGI. The V gene end was trimmed by 8 bases and the J gene end by 0 bases; junction bases not matched to a gene: 7. The CDR3 loop spans 15 amino acids. CDR3 sequence reads: CASRREAPSTDTQYF. The CDR3 bases are TGTGCCAGCCGGCGGGAGGCTCCGAGCACAGATACGCAGTATTTT.

The rearrangement joins TRBV5-1 to TRBJ2-3; a weak D match, TRBD1 (6 bases). Germline assignment: CDR1 SGHRS and CDR2 YFSETQ. V was pared by 4 bases and J by 5 bases, with 14 bases between. The CDR3 sequence is 14 residues long. DNA of the CDR3: TGCGCCAGCAGCGCATACCTACAGGGAGATACGCAGTATTTT. Translation: CASSAYLQGDTQYF.

This chain links TRBV7-9 with TRBJ1-6; TRBD1 aligns across 9 bases. CDR3 length equals 13 residues. CDR1 and CDR2 from the germline V gene are SEHNR and FQNEAQ (reference sequence). The V segment lost 0 bases and the J segment 18 bases; nucleotides outside the gene matches: 6. CDR3: CASSLASDRGHHF. The DNA for the CDR3 is TGTGCCAGCAGCTTAGCTTCGGACAGGGGCCACCACTTT. The full variable domain, in which reference TRBV7-9 and TRBJ1-6 provide the parts outside the CDR3, is DTGVSQNPRHKITKRGQNVTFRCDPISEHNRLYWYRQTLGQGPEFLTYFQNEAQLEKSRLLSDRFSAERPKGSFSTLEIQRTEQGDSAMYLCASSLASDRGHHFGNGTRLTVT.

Only a few counts were recorded for this clone. The V call is TRBV6-5, the J call TRBJ1-1, with a possible D match to TRBD1 (6 bases). Trimming shortened V by 4 bases and J by 5 bases, and 11 bases separated the two germline ends. The CDR3 sequence is 13 residues long. Per germline, CDR1 MNHEY and CDR2 SVGAGI. The chain's CDR3 is CASSFPGVTEAFF. CDR3 sequence (DNA): TGTGCCAGCAGTTTTCCAGGGGTAACTGAAGCTTTCTTT.

This clone was detected once. J is TRBJ2-7 and V is TRBV9, with 11 bases identical to TRBD2. Per the germline V gene, CDR1 is SGDLS and CDR2 is YYNGEE. Trimming cost V 4 bases and J 2 bases; bases outside gene matches: 11. The CDR3 loop spans 17 amino acids. The DNA of the CDR3 is TGTGCCAGCAGCCGATTAGCGGGAGGGAGGGACCCCTACGAGCAGTACTTC. Protein sequence: CASSRLAGGRDPYEQYF.

The genes are TRBV5-1 and TRBJ2-1; 9 bases map to TRBD2. CDR1 is SGHRS and CDR2 is YFSETQ in the germline V gene. The CDR3 totals 16 residues. V dropped 4 bases and J dropped 9; count of bases not matched to a gene: 14. As DNA, the CDR3 is TGCGCCAGCAGCCGCTTGACCGGGACTAGCTTGACTGAGCAGTTCTTC. It specifies CASSRLTGTSLTEQFF.

The chain links TRBV27 to TRBJ1-2; D remains ambiguous. Trimming cost V 5 bases and J 4 bases, with 14 bases left between them. This CDR3 has 14 residues. Germline V gives CDR1 MNHEY, CDR2 SMNVEV (reference sequence). CDR3 amino acids: CASSPTKSSYGYTF. CDR3 in DNA: TGTGCCAGCAGTCCGACAAAGAGTTCCTATGGCTACACCTTC.

Here the CDR3 DNA reads TGTGCCAGTAGGCCTAGCGGGGGGGACACAGATACGCAGTATTTT. It encodes CASRPSGGDTDTQYF. The chain links TRBV19 to TRBJ2-3; TRBD2 matches at 12 bases. This CDR3 spans 15 amino acids. Germline values: CDR1 LNHDA, CDR2 SQIVND (reference sequence). V was pared by 6 bases and J by 2 bases, with 3 bases of the junction left unmatched.

The chain joins TRBV9 to TRBJ2-1, with 11 bases lining up with TRBD2. Germline V gene data show CDR1 as SGDLS and CDR2 as YYNGEE. The junction had 9 bases not matched to a gene; V was cut back by 0 bases and J by 10 bases. The CDR3 is made up of 16 amino acids. In nucleotides, the CDR3 is TGTGCCAGCAGCGTAGACCTAGCGGGGGGCCGTGGGGAGCAGTTCTTC. It codes for CASSVDLAGGRGEQFF.

V usage is TRBV5-1 and J usage is TRBJ1-1; 7 nucleotides align to TRBD1. The germline V gene has CDR1 SGHRS and CDR2 YFSETQ. J lost 0 bases, V lost 1 base, and 6 bases had no gene match. This CDR3 spans 16 amino acids. The CDR3 DNA follows: TGCGCCAGCAGCTTGTGGGACAGTAGTTTGAACACTGAAGCTTTCTTT. Residues: CASSLWDSSLNTEAFF.

The rearrangement joins TRBV5-1 to TRBJ1-4; 9 bases line up with TRBD1. The V segment lost 3 bases and the J segment 7 bases; nucleotides outside the gene matches: 7. From germline, CDR1 is SGHRS and CDR2 YFSETQ. This CDR3 spans 15 amino acids. The CDR3 nucleotides read TGCGCCAGCAGCTCCCGGACAGGGGACGGTGAAAAACTGTTTTTT. As protein: CASSSRTGDGEKLFF.